This T cell receptor beta chain emerged from a study of T cells in localized non-small cell lung cancer (dated by TCRdb to the early 2020s). Study-wide context: Comparing tumors with uninvolved tumor-adjacent lungs, the study looked at the T cell repertoires of around 250 patients with early-stage NSCLC. The cohort consisted of 200 to 250 treatment-naive NSCLC patients whose localized lung tumors had been resected. Of the NSCLC patients, about 130 were male and around 97 were female, and the mean age was about 69 years.

This clone was observed a single time. It lacks a known antigen. No base qualities exist here, and no much larger clone lies one base off it. The immunoSEQ Assay was used to sequence TCR beta CDR3 regions from DNA. As for how the authors treated the data: T cell density was computed as TCR beta template counts normalized to usable DNA estimated by amplifying housekeeping genes. Using the preseqR package, richness was estimated by extrapolating to 120,000 templates for tissue samples and 400,000 templates for PBMC samples. Clonality was taken to be one minus Pielou's evenness. To identify tissue-enriched TCRs, differential abundance testing was run on productive amino-acid clonotypes with a minimum total count of 5 and an alpha of 0.1. The Jaccard Index and the Morisita Overlap Index were used to measure how much the repertoires overlapped between compartments. GLIPH grouped TCR beta CDR3s together with public tetramer-defined viral CDR3s, and a viral motif had to include at least three viral sequences and also show V-gene enrichment. The table comes from immuneACCESS by way of TCRdb, which keeps in-frame sequences with V and J called. Part of the clones is missing from these tables; in studies checked, under half for an unresolved V gene and the rest for unknown reasons. V and J calls and clone size come straight from that table; D and trimming were deduced from the DNA. For this sample the table gives 30,000 to 40,000 clones, of which roughly 87% were detected only once. 15% to 20% of the sample comes from the top ten.

Findings and caveats that apply to the study as a whole: Since the design was exploratory, TCR variables were selected using unadjusted p-values with no false-discovery rate correction. Uninvolved tumor-adjacent lung showed the highest T cell clonality, higher than tumor, which suggests more focused antigenic responses in the uninvolved tumor-adjacent lung. A median of around 57 of the top 100 tumor clones turned up in the paired uninvolved adjacent lung, and 25 to 30 of those clones also ranked among the top 100 of that same adjacent lung. Longer overall survival was associated with higher blood T cell density, whereas shorter survival was associated with higher adjacent-lung clonality. Because multi-region sequencing of the tumors was not done, intratumor heterogeneity could not be ruled out.

At diagnosis, tumor, uninvolved tumor-adjacent lung and peripheral blood were collected and then preserved as a mix of FFPE and fresh-frozen material. For TCR repertoire profiling, blood samples were analyzed as peripheral blood mononuclear cells. Per the germline V gene (reference sequence), LNHDA is the CDR1 and SQIVND is the CDR2. The CDR3 goes from the cysteine to the phenylalanine over 12 residues. Only the CDR3 region is kept as DNA, spanning 36 bases read in frame from base 1. The trim is 5 bases for V and 4 bases for J, with a gap of 8 bases between the germline ends. The sequence links TRBV19 to TRBJ2-5; the D gene is unclear. The receptor was isolated from a male donor older than 55 with stage III squamous cell lung carcinoma. This sample comprised peripheral blood, obtained before any cancer treatment. CDR3 reads: CASSGSGETQYF. The DNA is TGTGCCAGTAGTGGGTCGGGAGAGACCCAGTACTTC.